This T cell receptor beta chain was captured by sequencing in a study of PD-L1 blockade in urothelial cancer. Study as a whole: Blood analyses occurred 3 weeks (second dose) and 6 weeks post treatment start.

Each PCR had synthetic TCR analog templates added to it as a spike-in. Profiling relied on immunoSEQ multiplex PCR, and the TCRdb table lists in-frame clones only, not all of them. The repertoire has 100,000 to 150,000 clones, 86% of them found once; the top ten carry 2.4%. This CDR3 has 11 amino acids. Germline CDR1 is LGHNT and CDR2 is FRNRAP. V was cut by 4 bases and J by 5 bases, with 4 bases left in between. Noted time point: peripheral blood 6 weeks after treatment start. Patients had locally advanced or metastatic urothelial carcinoma. The rearrangement links TRBV12-5 to TRBJ2-3; D gene uncertain. The input for sequencing was PBMCs, taken around atezolizumab (anti-PD-L1) treatment. The source is a man aged 45-60 years with urothelial cancer. This CDR3 reads CASGSGDTQYF. CDR3 DNA sequence: TGTGCTAGTGGTTCCGGAGATACGCAGTATTTT.